This is a list of T cell receptor beta chains from one sample in a study of CD8 T cells in acute hepatitis C reinfection. Sequencing used immunoSEQ multiplex PCR; TCRdb keeps in-frame clones, though not all of them. This sample carries 30,000 to 45,000 clones, roughly 88% of them seen once, and the ten largest clones take 11%. Sequencing was carried out using naive CD8+ T cells from PBMCs. These TCRs come from a woman aged 18-29 years who spontaneously cleared hepatitis C infection. Each CDR3 is given with its conserved first and last residue.

v_call	j_call	cdr3_aa
TRBV27	TRBJ2-5	CASSFLSDRLYQETQYF
TRBV5-5	TRBJ2-1	CASSSSLAGGESEQFF
TRBV10-3	TRBJ2-7	CAISDLTVQLYEQYF
TRBV9	TRBJ1-4	CASSGGGSLEKLFF
TRBV10-3	TRBJ2-6	CATFGMPSGANVLTF
TRBV7-6	TRBJ2-2	CASSEGLAGGHAGELFF
TRBV10-3	TRBJ2-1	CAISESWVDVGFF
TRBV27	TRBJ2-7	CASSSTGLEDEQYF
TRBV9	TRBJ1-3	CASGPGVFGNTIYF
TRBV9	TRBJ2-2	CASSVGGGQGPELFF
TRBV9	TRBJ2-5	CASSEYTVPVETQYF
TRBV5-6	TRBJ2-1	CASSFQLAAYNEQFF
TRBV27	TRBJ1-2	CASSKSGTGPYGYTF
TRBV7-9	TRBJ1-1	CASSSPSSQRLNTEAFF
TRBV5-6	TRBJ2-5	CASSFEVLGLAGLQETQYF
TRBV4-1	TRBJ1-5	CASSQGGRYPQHF
TRBV4-1	TRBJ2-3	CASSPRLAGVRDTQYF
TRBV11-2	TRBJ2-6	CASSLGGANVLTF
TRBV7-3	TRBJ2-1	CASSLVPDSYNEQFF
TRBV29-1	TRBJ2-1	CSVEDPGNYNEQFF
TRBV5-6	TRBJ2-5	CASNPITMQETQYF
TRBV7-2	TRBJ2-1	CASSLHHRDRVYNEQFF
TRBV4-1	TRBJ2-2	CASSQLGRTAGELFF
TRBV27	TRBJ2-7	CASSLSGGTSGNYEQYF
TRBV7-6	TRBJ2-3	CASSLAQLAGVTDTQYF
TRBV7-9	TRBJ2-7	CASSPRQGNYEQYF
TRBV7-6	TRBJ2-1	CASSFLYNEQFF
TRBV7-9	TRBJ2-2	CASISGELFF
TRBV7-6	TRBJ2-7	CASSLEPPPPSLGAYEQYF
TRBV7-9	TRBJ1-2	CASSLAQGQRFYGYTF
TRBV2	TRBJ2-1	CASRGTGGESSPSNEQFF
TRBV5-1	TRBJ2-5	CASSLDSETQYF
TRBV29-1	TRBJ2-3	CSALAGARRYTDTQYF
TRBV27	TRBJ1-5	CASSLSRTGGQPQHF
TRBV4-2	TRBJ2-7	CASSQDLAGGSPYEQYF
TRBV30	TRBJ1-3	CASLRDNSGNTIYF
TRBV7-8	TRBJ2-1	CASSRLAGGQEQFF